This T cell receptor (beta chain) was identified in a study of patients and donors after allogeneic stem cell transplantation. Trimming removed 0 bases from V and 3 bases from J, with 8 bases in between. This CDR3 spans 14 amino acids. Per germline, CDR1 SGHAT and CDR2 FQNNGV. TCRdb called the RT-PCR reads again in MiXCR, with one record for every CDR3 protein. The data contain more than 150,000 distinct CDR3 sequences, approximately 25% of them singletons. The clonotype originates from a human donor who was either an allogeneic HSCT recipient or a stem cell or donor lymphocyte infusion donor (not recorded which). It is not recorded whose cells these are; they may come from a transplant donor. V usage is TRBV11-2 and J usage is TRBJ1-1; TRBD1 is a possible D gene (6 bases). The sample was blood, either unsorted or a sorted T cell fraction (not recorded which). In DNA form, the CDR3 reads TGTGCCAGCAGCTTAGACTGGACAGACACTGAAGCTTTCTTT. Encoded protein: CASSLDWTDTEAFF.